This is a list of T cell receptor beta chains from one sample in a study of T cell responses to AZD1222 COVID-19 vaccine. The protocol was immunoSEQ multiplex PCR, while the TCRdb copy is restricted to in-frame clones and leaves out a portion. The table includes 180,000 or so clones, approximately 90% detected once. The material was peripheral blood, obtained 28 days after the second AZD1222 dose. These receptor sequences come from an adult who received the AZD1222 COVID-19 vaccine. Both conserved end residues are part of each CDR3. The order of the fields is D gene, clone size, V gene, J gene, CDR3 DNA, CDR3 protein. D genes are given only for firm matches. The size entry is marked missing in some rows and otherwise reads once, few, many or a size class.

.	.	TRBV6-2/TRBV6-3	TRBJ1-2	TGTGCCAGCAGTTACCCGACCCGGGCCTACAGGAACTATGGCTACACCTTC	CASSYPTRAYRNYGYTF
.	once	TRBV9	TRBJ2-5	TGTGCCAGCAGTTACTCGACAGGCCAAGAGACCCAGTACTTC	CASSYSTGQETQYF
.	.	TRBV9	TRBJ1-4	TGTGCCAGCAGCGTAGCGTCAGGGATGGAGTATGAAAAACTGTTTTTT	CASSVASGMEYEKLFF
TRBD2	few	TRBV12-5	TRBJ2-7	TGTGCTAGTGGTTTGGCCCTTAGCGGGAGTTGGGACGAGCAGTACTTC	CASGLALSGSWDEQYF
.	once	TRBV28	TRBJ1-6	TGTGCCAGCAGAAACTTGGGGGCACCATGGGAATCACCCCTCCACTTT	CASRNLGAPWESPLHF
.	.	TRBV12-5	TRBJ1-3	TGTGCTAGTGGGGGGTTCTCTGGAAACACCATATATTTT	CASGGFSGNTIYF
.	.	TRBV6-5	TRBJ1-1	TGTGCCATTTCGACAGAAGTGAACACTGAAGCTTTCTTT	CAISTEVNTEAFF
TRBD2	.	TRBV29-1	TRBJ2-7	TGCAGCGTTGCGCGGGGGGACGAGCAGTACTTC	CSVARGDEQYF
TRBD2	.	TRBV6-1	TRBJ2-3	TGTGCCAGCAGTGACCCACTAGCGGGCACAGATACGCAGTATTTT	CASSDPLAGTDTQYF
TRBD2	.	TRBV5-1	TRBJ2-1	TGCGCCAGCAGACGGACTAGCGGGGGGTCCAATGAGCAGTTCTTC	CASRRTSGGSNEQFF
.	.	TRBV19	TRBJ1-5	TGTGCCAGTAGTAAGAATGGGAATAGCAATCAGCCCCAGCATTTT	CASSKNGNSNQPQHF
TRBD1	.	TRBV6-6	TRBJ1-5	TGTGCCAGCAGTACCCGACAGGGTGGAGGCAATCAGCCCCAGCATTTT	CASSTRQGGGNQPQHF
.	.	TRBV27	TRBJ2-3	TGTGCCAGCAGTTTATCGGGGGTAGGGACAGATACGCAGTATTTT	CASSLSGVGTDTQYF
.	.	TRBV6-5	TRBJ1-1	TGTGCCAGCAGTTACTCAGAACAGCGTGGGGCTTTCTTT	CASSYSEQRGAFF
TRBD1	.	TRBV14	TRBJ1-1	TGTGCCAGCAGCCTTGGACAGGGGCAAAGTGAAGCTTTCTTT	CASSLGQGQSEAFF
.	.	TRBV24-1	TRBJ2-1	TGTGCCACCAGTGATTCTGGGAGGAGGAATGAGCAGTTCTTC	CATSDSGRRNEQFF
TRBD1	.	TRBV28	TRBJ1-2	TGTGCCAGCGGGGACAGGGGAATATATGGCTACACCTTC	CASGDRGIYGYTF
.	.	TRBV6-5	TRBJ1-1	TGTGCCAGCAGTTGGGAGGGGGGGGGTTTCACTGAAGCTTTCTTT	CASSWEGGGFTEAFF
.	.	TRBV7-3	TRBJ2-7	TGTGCCAGCAGCTTAGGCTACTCCTACGAGCAGTACTTC	CASSLGYSYEQYF
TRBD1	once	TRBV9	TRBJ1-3	TGTGCCAGCAGGGGACAGGGGAAAAACACCATATATTTT	CASRGQGKNTIYF
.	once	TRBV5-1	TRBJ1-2	TGCGCCAGCTTCGGGCAGGGGTTGGACTATGGCTACACCTTC	CASFGQGLDYGYTF
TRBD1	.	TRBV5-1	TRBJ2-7	TGCGCCAGCAGCTTGGCCGTTCGAAACTATGAGACAGGGGTATACGAGCAGTACTTC	CASSLAVRNYETGVYEQYF
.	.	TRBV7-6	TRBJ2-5	TGTGCCAGCAGCTTATTCTACGGGAGTGGTGAGACCCAGTACTTC	CASSLFYGSGETQYF
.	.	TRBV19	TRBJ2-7	TGTGCCAGTAGTATAGAGGACAGTTTCTCCTACGAGCAGTACTTC	CASSIEDSFSYEQYF
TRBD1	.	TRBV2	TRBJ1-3	TGTGCCAGCAGCGGACAGGGACTCTCTGGAAACACCATATATTTT	CASSGQGLSGNTIYF
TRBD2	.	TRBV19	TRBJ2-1	TGTGCCAGTAGTACCCCTAGCGGGGGTCACAATGAGCAGTTCTTC	CASSTPSGGHNEQFF
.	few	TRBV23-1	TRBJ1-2	TGCGCCAGCAGTCAAGCAAGGCGGTGCTATGGCTACACCTTC	CASSQARRCYGYTF
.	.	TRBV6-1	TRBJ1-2	TGTGCCAGCAGTGAATTACAGACCAACTTC	CASSELQTNF
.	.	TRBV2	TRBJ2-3	TGTGCCAGCCTCCTCTTATGGGTCACAGATACGCAGTATTTT	CASLLLWVTDTQYF
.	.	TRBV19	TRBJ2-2	TGTGCCAGTAGAAAGGGGGGAACCGGGGAGCTGTTTTTT	CASRKGGTGELFF
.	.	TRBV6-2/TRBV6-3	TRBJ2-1	TGTGCCAGCAGTTACTCGATAAGCGGGTTTGGGGCGCAGTTCTTC	CASSYSISGFGAQFF
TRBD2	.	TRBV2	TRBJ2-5	TGTGCCAGCAGTTGGAAGCGGGAGAAAGAGACCCAGTACTTC	CASSWKREKETQYF
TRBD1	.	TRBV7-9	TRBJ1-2	TGTGCCAGCAGCCCGACAGGGGGCGAGGATTCGAATGGCTACACCTTC	CASSPTGGEDSNGYTF
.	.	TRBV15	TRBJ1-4	TGTGCCACCAGCAGAGACCCCAGCCTTGGTGAAAAACTGTTTTTT	CATSRDPSLGEKLFF
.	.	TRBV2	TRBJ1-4	TGTGCCAGCAGTAAGGGCAGGAGTAGCGAAAAACTGTTTTTT	CASSKGRSSEKLFF
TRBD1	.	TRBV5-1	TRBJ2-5	TGCGCCAGCAGCCCCGGGACAGCGAGTATCCAAGAGACCCAGTACTTC	CASSPGTASIQETQYF
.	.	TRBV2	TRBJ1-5	TGTGCCAGCAGTCGGAAGTTGGGGTATAGCAATCAGCCCCAGCATTTT	CASSRKLGYSNQPQHF
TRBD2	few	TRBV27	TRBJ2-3	TGTGCCAGCAGTTCTCTTGGGCGGGGGAGTACAGATACGCAGTATTTT	CASSSLGRGSTDTQYF
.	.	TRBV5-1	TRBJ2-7	TGCGCCAGCAGCTTCCTAGGGAGTACCTACGAGCAGTACTTC	CASSFLGSTYEQYF
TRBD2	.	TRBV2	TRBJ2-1	TGTGCCAGCAGTGTCAATAAACTAGCGGGAAGGGTTGAGCAGTTCTTC	CASSVNKLAGRVEQFF
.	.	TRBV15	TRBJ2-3	TGTGCCACCAGACCCAGGGGGGCCACAGATACGCAGTATTTT	CATRPRGATDTQYF
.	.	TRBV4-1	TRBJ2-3	TGCGCCAGCAGCCAAGCTGTGGGAGTAGATACGCAGTATTTT	CASSQAVGVDTQYF
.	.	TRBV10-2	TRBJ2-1	TGCGCCAGCAAAGCGAGACCCTACAATGAGCAGTTCTTC	CASKARPYNEQFF
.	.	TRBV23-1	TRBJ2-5	TGCGCCAGCAGTCAGTTCGAACAGTCCTACCAAGAGACCCAGTACTTC	CASSQFEQSYQETQYF
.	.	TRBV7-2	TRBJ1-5	TGTGCCAGCAGCTTAGAGGTGCGGATCAATCAGCCCCAGCATTTT	CASSLEVRINQPQHF
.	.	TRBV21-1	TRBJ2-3	TGTGCCAGCAGCAAGAGGGTACGGACAGGGGGGATGCTGGGACAAACAGATACGCAGTATTTT	CASSKRVRTGGMLGQTDTQYF
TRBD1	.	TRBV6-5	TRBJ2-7	TGTGCCAGCACTGGCCCGGGACAGGTCGAGCAGTACTTC	CASTGPGQVEQYF
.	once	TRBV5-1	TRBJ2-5	TGCGCCAGCAGCTTCAGGGGCCCAGCCCAAGAGACCCAGTACTTC	CASSFRGPAQETQYF
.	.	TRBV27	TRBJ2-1	TGTGCCAGCAGTCACAGGGACGCCTCCTCCTACAATGAGCAGTTCTTC	CASSHRDASSYNEQFF
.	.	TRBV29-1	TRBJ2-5	TGCAGCGTCCTGCCGCCGGCGATACAAGAGACCCAGTACTTC	CSVLPPAIQETQYF
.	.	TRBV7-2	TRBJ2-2	TGTGCCAGCAGCTCGGTGAACCCCGGGGAGCTGTTTTTT	CASSSVNPGELFF
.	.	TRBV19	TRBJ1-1	TGTGCCAGTAGTGACCTGTGGGTGGCGTATGAAGCTTTCTTT	CASSDLWVAYEAFF
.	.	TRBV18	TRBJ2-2	TGTGCCAGCTCACCACCCCAGGGCTCGAACACCGGGGAGCTGTTTTTT	CASSPPQGSNTGELFF
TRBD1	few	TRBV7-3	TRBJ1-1	TGTGCCAGCAGCTTACAGGGGGCGCGGACTGAAGCTTTCTTT	CASSLQGARTEAFF
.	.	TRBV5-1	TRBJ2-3	TGCGCCAGCAGCTTGGCCGCAGGGATGGATACGCAGTATTTT	CASSLAAGMDTQYF
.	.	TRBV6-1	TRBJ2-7	TGTGCCAGCAGTGAAGGACACCGGGTGTCAGGGGCCTACGAGCAGTACTTC	CASSEGHRVSGAYEQYF
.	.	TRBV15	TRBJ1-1	TGTGCCACCAGCCCCCTTATCGGTACGGAAGCTTTCTTT	CATSPLIGTEAFF
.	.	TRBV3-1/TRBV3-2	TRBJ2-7	TGTGCCAGCAGCCCCCCAGGGGCATACGAGCAGTACTTC	CASSPPGAYEQYF
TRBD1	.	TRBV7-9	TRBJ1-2	TGTGCCAGCAGCTTCGGGACAGCTAACTATGGCTACACCTTC	CASSFGTANYGYTF
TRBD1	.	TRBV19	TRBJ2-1	TGTGCCAGTACCCAGGACAGGGGGCTGAGATCGTCCTACAATGAGCAGTTCTTC	CASTQDRGLRSSYNEQFF